This T cell receptor beta chain stems from a study of regulatory T cells in long-lasting Graves disease. Germline-derived CDR1 and CDR2 are ENHRY and SYGVKD. The CDR3 totals 11 residues. With 0 bases removed from V and 9 bases from J, the gap between germline ends came to 3 bases. This clonotype was detected a few times. Through Arm-PCR of CDR3 regions and iRepertoire HTBI primers, TCR beta libraries were built. A single record per CDR3 protein comes from TCRdb applying MiXCR to the multiplex PCR reads. The sample yields around 480,000 distinct CDR3 sequences, roughly 15% seen once. Stated time point: newly diagnosed GD, antithyroid drugs for less than 3 months. Extracted RNA from PBMCs served as the source of the TCR library. The same specimen was also included in a second study, on T cells in Graves' hyperthyroidism and ophthalmopathy.

The chain is built from TRBV10-3 and TRBJ2-1; D is ambiguous. This TCR was recovered from a middle-aged woman with Graves disease. The input for sequencing was peripheral blood mononuclear cells (PBMCs), taken at new diagnosis, from a patient treated with antithyroid drugs. CDR3 nucleotides: TGTGCCATCAGTGAGTCGAGTGAGCAGTTCTTC. Translation: CAISESSEQFF.